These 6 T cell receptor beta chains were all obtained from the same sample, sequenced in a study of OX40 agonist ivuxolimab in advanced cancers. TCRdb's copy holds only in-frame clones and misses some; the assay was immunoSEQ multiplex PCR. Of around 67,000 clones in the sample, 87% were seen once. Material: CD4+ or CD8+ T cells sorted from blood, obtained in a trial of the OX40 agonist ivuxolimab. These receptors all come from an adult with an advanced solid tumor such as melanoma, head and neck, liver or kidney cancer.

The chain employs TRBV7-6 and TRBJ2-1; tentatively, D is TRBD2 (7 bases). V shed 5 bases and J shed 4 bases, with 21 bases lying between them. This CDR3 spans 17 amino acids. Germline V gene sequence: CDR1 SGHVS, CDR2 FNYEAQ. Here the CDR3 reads CASSPDPRGGQYNEQFF. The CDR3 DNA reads TGTGCCAGCAGCCCCGACCCTAGGGGGGGGCAATACAATGAGCAGTTCTTC.

CDR3 region: CASSPWGDTGELFF. The CDR3 DNA reads TGTGCCAGCTCACCATGGGGGGACACCGGGGAGCTGTTTTTT. V gene TRBV18 combines with J gene TRBJ2-2; the D gene is possibly TRBD2 (6 bases). The CDR3 is 14 amino acids. Germline CDR1 is KGHSH and CDR2 is LQKENI. The germline V and J ends were trimmed by 2 bases and 3 bases, with 7 bases remaining between them.

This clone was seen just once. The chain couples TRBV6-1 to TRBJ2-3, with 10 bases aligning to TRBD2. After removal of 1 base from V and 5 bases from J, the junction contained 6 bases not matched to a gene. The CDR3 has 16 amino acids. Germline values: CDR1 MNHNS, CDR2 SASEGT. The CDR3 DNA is TGTGCCAGCAGTGAAGTGCAGCGGGGGGGCAAAGATACGCAGTATTTT. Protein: CASSEVQRGGKDTQYF.

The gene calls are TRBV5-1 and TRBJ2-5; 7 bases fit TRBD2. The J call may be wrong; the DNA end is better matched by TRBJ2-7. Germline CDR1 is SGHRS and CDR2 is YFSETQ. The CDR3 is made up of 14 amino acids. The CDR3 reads CASSLWTRGDEQYF. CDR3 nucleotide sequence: TGCGCCAGCAGCTTGTGGACACGGGGGGACGAGCAGTACTTC.

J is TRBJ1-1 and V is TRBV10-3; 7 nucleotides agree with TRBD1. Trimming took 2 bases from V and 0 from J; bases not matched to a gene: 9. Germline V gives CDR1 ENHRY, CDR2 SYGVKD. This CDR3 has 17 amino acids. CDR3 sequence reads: CAISETPRGQMNTEAFF. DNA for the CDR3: TGTGCCATCAGTGAGACCCCGAGGGGACAGATGAACACTGAAGCTTTCTTT.

This chain's CDR3 is CASSVLDTFYEQYF. The CDR3 DNA reads as TGTGCCAGCAGCGTATTGGACACATTCTACGAGCAGTACTTC. The chain couples TRBV9 to TRBJ2-7, with D maybe TRBD1 (5 bases). Trimming left V 1 base short and J 3 bases short, with 11 bases between. This CDR3 region has 14 residues. The germline gives CDR1 SGDLS, CDR2 YYNGEE.